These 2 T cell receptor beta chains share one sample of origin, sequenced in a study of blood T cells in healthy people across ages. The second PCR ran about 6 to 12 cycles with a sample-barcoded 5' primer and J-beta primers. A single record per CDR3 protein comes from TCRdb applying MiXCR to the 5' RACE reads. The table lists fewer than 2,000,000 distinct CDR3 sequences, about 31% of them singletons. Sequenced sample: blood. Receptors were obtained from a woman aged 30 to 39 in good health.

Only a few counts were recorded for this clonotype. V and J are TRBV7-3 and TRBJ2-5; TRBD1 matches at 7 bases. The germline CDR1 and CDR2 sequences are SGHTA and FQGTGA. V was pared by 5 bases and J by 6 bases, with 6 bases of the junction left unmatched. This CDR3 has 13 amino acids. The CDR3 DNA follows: TGTGCCAGCAGCCTTACAGGGGAAAAGACCCAGTACTTC. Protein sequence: CASSLTGEKTQYF.

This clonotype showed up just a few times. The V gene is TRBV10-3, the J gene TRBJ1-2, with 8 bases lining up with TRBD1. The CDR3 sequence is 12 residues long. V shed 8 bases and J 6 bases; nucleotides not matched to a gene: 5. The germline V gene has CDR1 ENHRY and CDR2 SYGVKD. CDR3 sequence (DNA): TGTGCCATCGAGGACAGGGTGGATGGCTACACCTTC. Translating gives CAIEDRVDGYTF.